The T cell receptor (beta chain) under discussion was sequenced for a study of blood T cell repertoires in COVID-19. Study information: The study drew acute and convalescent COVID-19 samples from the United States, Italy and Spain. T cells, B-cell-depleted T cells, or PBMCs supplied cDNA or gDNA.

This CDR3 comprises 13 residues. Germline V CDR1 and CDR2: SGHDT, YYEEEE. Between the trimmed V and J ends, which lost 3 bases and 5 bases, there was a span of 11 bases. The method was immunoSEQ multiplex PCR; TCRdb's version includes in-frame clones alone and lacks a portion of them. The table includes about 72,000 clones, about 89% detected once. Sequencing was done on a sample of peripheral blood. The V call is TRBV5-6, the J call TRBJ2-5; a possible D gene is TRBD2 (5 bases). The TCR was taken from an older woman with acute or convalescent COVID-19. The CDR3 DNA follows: TGTGCCAGCAGCTGGGTCGGGGATGAGACCCAGTACTTC. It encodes CASSWVGDETQYF.